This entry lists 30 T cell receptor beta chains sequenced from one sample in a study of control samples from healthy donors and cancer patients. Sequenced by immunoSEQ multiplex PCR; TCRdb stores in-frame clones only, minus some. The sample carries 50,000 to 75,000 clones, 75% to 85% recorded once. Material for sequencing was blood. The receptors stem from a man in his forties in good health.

The CDR3 loop reads CASSLEALSTDTQYF. The CDR3 bases are TGCGCCAGCAGCTTGGAAGCCCTTAGCACAGATACGCAGTATTTT. The chain has TRBV5-1 and TRBJ2-3; D unresolved. V dropped 0 bases and J dropped 0 bases, with 8 bases sitting between them. The CDR3 runs to 15 residues. Germline CDR1 reads SGHRS; CDR2 reads YFSETQ.

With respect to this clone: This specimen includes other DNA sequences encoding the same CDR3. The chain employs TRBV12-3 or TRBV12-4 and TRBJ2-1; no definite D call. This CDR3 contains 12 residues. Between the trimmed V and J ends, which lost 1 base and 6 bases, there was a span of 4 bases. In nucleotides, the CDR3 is TGTGCCAGCAGTTTAGGGGGCAATGAGCAGTTCTTC. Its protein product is CASSLGGNEQFF.

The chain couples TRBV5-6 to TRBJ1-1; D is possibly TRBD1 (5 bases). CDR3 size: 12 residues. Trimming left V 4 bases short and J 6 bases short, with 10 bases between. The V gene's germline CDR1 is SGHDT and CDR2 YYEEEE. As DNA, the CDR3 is TGTGCCAGCAGCCACAGGATCGCTGAAGCTTTCTTT. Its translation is CASSHRIAEAFF. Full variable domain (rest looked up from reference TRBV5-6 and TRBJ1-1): DAGVTQSPTHLIKTRGQQVTLRCSPKSGHDTVSWYQQALGQGPQFIFQYYEEEERQRGNFPDRFSGHQFPNYSSELNVNALLLGDSALYLCASSHRIAEAFFGQGTRLTVV.

The CDR3 DNA sequence: TGTGCCAGCAGTGCGGGGACAGGGGACACAGATACGCAGTATTTT. It translates to CASSAGTGDTDTQYF. The chain couples TRBV25-1 to TRBJ2-3; 10 bases fit TRBD1. Per the germline V gene, CDR1 is MGHDK and CDR2 is SYGVNS. The length of the CDR3 is 15 residues. V shed 4 bases, J shed 2 bases, and the junction held 3 bases outside the gene matches.

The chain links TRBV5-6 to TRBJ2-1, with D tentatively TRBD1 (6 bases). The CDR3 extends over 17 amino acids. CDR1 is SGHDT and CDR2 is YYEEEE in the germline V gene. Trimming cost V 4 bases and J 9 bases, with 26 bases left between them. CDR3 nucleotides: TGTGCCAGCAGCCCATATCGACTACAGGGACCAAGGCTTGAGCAGTTCTTC. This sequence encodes CASSPYRLQGPRLEQFF. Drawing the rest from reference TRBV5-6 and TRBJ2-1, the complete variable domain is DAGVTQSPTHLIKTRGQQVTLRCSPKSGHDTVSWYQQALGQGPQFIFQYYEEEERQRGNFPDRFSGHQFPNYSSELNVNALLLGDSALYLCASSPYRLQGPRLEQFFGPGTRLTVL.

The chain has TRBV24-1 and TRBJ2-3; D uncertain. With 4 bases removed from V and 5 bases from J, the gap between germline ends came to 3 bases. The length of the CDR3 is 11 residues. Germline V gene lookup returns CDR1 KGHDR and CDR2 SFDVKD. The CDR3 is CATSEKDTQYF. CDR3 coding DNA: TGTGCCACCAGTGAAAAAGATACGCAGTATTTT.

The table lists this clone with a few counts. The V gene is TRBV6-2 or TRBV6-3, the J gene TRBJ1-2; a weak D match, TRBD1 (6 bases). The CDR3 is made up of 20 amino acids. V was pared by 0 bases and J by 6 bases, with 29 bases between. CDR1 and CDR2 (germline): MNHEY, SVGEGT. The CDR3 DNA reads TGTGCCAGCAGTTACTCTTATAGGACAGCTTCCACCGGATCCTTAGATGGCTACACCTTC. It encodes CASSYSYRTASTGSLDGYTF.

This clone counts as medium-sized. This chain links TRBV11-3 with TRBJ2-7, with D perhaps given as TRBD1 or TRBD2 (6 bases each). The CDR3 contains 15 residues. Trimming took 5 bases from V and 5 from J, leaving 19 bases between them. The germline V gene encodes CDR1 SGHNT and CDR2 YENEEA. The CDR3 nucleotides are TGTGCCAGCAGCGAGCCCCCGGGGGCGATTAACGAGCAGTACTTC. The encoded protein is CASSEPPGAINEQYF.

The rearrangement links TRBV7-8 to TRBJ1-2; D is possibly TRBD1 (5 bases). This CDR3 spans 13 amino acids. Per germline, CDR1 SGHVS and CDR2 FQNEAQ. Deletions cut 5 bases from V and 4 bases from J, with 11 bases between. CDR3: CASSQTAPYGYTF. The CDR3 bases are TGTGCCAGCAGCCAGACAGCCCCCTATGGCTACACCTTC.

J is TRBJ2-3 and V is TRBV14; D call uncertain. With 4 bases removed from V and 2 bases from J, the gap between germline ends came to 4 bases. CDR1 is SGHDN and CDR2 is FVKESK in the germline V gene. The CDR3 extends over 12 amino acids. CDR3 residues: CASSPFTDTQYF. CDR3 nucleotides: TGTGCCAGCAGCCCCTTCACAGATACGCAGTATTTT. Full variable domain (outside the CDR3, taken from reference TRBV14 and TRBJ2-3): EAGVTQFPSHSVIEKGQTVTLRCDPISGHDNLYWYRRVMGKEIKFLLHFVKESKQDESGMPNNRFLAERTGGTYSTLKVQPAELEDSGVYFCASSPFTDTQYFGPGTRLTVL.

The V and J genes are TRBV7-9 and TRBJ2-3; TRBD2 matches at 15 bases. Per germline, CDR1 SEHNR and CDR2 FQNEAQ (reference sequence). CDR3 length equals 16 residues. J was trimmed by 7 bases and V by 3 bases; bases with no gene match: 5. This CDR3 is CASSFPGTSGGYTQYF. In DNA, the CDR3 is TGTGCCAGCAGCTTTCCCGGGACTAGCGGGGGGTATACGCAGTATTTT.

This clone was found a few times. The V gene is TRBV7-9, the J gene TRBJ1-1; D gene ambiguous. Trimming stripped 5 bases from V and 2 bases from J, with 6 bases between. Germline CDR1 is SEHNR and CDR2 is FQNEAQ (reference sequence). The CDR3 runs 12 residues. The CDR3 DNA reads TGTGCCAGCAGCCTAGATAACACTGAAGCTTTCTTT. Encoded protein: CASSLDNTEAFF.

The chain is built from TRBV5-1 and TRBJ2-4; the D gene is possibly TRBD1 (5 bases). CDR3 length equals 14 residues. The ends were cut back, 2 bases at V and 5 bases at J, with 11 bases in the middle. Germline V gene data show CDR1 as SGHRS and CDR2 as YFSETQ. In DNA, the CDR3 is TGCGCCAGCAGCTTTAACTCAGGGCAAAACATTCAGTACTTC. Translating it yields CASSFNSGQNIQYF.

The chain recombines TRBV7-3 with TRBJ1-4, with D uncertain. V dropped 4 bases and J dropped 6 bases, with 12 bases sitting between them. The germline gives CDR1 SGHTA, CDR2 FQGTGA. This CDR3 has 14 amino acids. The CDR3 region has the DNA TGTGCCAGCAGCTCCCCTCTCTTAGATGAAAAACTGTTTTTT. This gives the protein CASSSPLLDEKLFF.

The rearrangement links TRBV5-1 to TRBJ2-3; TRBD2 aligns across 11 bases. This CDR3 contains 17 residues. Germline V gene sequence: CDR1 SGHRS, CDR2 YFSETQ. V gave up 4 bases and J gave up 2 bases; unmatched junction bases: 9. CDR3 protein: CASSPGALAGVTDTQYF. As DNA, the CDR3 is TGCGCCAGCAGCCCGGGAGCACTAGCGGGGGTCACAGATACGCAGTATTTT. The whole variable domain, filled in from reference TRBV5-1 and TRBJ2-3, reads KAGVTQTPRYLIKTRGQQVTLSCSPISGHRSVSWYQQTPGQGLQFLFEYFSETQRNKGNFPGRFSGRQFSNSRSEMNVSTLELGDSALYLCASSPGALAGVTDTQYFGPGTRLTVL.

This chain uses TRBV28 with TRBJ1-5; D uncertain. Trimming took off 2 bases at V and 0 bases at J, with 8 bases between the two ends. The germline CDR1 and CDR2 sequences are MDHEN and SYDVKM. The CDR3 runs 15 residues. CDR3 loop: CASSLTSDSNQPQHF. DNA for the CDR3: TGTGCCAGCAGTTTAACTTCAGATAGCAATCAGCCCCAGCATTTT.

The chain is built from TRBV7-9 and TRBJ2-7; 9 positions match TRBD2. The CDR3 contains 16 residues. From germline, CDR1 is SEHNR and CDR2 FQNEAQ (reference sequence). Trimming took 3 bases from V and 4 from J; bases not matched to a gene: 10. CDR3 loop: CASSLGHGGGAYEQYF. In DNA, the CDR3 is TGTGCCAGCAGCTTGGGGCACGGCGGGGGGGCATACGAGCAGTACTTC.

CDR3 region: CASSQRTGHPLMGSPLHF. Written as DNA, the CDR3 is TGTGCCAGCAGCCAACGGACGGGACACCCTCTAATGGGTTCACCCCTCCACTTT. This sequence joins TRBV3-1 (or the pseudogene TRBV3-2) and TRBJ1-6; tentatively, D is TRBD1 (6 bases). Trimming took 2 bases from V and 9 from J, leaving 23 bases between them. Germline CDR1 is LGHDT and CDR2 is YNNKEL (reference sequence). There are 18 residues in the CDR3.

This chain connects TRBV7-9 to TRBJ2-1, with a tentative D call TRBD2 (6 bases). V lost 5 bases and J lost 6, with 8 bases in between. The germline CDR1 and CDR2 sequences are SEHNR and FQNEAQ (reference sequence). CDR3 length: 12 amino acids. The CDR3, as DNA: TGTGCCAGCAGCGGGGGGACCAATGAGCAGTTCTTC. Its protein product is CASSGGTNEQFF.

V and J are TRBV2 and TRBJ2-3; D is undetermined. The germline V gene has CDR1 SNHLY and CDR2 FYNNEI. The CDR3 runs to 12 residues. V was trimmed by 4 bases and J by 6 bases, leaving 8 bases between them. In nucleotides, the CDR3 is TGTGCCAGCAGTGCGTTGGTGGATACGCAGTATTTT. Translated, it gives CASSALVDTQYF.

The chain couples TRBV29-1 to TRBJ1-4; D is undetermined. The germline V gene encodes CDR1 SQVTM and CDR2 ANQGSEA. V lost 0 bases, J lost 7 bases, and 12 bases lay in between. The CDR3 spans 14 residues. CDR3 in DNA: TGCAGCGTTGAAGACAAGGGTCGGAGTGAAAAACTGTTTTTT. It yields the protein CSVEDKGRSEKLFF. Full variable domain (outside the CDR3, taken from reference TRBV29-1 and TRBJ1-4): SAVISQKPSRDICQRGTSLTIQCQVDSQVTMMFWYRQQPGQSLTLIATANQGSEATYESGFVIDKFPISRPNLTFSTLTVSNMSPEDSSIYLCSVEDKGRSEKLFFGSGTQLSVL.

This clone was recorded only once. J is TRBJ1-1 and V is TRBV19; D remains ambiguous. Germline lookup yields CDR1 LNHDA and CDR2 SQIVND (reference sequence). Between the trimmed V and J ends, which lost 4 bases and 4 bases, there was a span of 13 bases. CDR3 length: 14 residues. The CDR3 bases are TGTGCCAGTAGTACCCCAGGAGTAGGCACTGAAGCTTTCTTT. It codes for CASSTPGVGTEAFF.

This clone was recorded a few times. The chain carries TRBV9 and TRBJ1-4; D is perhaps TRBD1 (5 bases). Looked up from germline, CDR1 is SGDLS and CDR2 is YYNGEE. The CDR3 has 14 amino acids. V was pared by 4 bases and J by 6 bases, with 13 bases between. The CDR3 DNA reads TGTGCCAGCAGCTTGACAGCCGGGGATGAAAAACTGTTTTTT. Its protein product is CASSLTAGDEKLFF.

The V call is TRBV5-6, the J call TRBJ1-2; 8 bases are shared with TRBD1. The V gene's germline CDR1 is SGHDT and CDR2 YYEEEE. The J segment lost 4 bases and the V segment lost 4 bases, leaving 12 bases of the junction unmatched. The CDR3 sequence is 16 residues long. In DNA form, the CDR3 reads TGTGCCAGCAGCCTAGGACAGGGCACCTCAAGCTATGGCTACACCTTC. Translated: CASSLGQGTSSYGYTF. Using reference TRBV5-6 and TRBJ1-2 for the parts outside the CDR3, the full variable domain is DAGVTQSPTHLIKTRGQQVTLRCSPKSGHDTVSWYQQALGQGPQFIFQYYEEEERQRGNFPDRFSGHQFPNYSSELNVNALLLGDSALYLCASSLGQGTSSYGYTFGSGTRLTVV.

The DNA for the CDR3 is TGTGCCAGCAGCTTGACGCTCCAAGAGACCCAGTACTTC. It translates to CASSLTLQETQYF. V usage is TRBV5-5 and J usage is TRBJ2-5; D unclear. Per the germline V gene, CDR1 is SGHKS and CDR2 is YYEKEE (reference sequence). The CDR3 is 13 amino acids. Trimming removed 1 base from V and 1 base from J, with 5 bases in between.

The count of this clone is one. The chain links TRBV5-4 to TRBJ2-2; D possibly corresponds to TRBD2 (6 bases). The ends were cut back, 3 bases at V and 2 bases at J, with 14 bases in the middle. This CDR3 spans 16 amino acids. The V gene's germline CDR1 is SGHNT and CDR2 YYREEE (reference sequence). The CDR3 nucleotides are TGTGCCAGCAGCTCGCCCGGCGGGGAAAACACCGGGGAGCTGTTTTTT. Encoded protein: CASSSPGGENTGELFF.

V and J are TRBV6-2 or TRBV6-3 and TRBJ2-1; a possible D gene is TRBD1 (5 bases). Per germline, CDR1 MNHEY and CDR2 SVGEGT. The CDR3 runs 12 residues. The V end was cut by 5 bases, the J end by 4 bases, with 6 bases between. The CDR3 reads CASSQGYNEQFF. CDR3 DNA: TGTGCCAGCAGTCAGGGATACAATGAGCAGTTCTTC.

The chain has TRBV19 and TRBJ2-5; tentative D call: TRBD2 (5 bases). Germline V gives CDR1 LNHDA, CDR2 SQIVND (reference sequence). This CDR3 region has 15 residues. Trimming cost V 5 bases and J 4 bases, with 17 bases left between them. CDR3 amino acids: CASSSGRSGRETQYF. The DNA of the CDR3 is TGTGCCAGTAGTTCCGGACGCTCGGGGAGAGAGACCCAGTACTTC.

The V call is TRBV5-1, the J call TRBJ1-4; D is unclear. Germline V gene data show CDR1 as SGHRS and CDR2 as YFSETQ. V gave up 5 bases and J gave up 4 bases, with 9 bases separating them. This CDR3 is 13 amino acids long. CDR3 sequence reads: CASRPVLNEKLFF. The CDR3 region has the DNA TGCGCCAGCAGGCCGGTCCTTAATGAAAAACTGTTTTTT.

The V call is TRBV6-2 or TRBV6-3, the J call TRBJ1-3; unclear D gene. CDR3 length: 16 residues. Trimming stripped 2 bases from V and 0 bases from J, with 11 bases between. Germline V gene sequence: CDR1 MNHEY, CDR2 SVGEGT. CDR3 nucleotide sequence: TGTGCCAGCAGTTACGGGCTGTTGAGCTCTGGAAACACCATATATTTT. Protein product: CASSYGLLSSGNTIYF.